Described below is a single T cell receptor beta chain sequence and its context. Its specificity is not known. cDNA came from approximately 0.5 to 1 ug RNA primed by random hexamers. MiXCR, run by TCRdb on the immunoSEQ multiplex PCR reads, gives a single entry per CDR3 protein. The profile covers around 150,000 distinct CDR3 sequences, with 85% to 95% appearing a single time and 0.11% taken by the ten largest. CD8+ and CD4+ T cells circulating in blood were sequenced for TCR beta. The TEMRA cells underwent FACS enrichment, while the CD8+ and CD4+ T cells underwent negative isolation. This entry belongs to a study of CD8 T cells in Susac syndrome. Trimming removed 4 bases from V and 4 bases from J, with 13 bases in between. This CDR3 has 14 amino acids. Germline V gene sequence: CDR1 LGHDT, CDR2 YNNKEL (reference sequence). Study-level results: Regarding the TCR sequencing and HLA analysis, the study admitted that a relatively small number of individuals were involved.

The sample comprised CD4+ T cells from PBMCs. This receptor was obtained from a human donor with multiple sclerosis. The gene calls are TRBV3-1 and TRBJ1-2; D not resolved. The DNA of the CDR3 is TGTGCCAGCAGCCGTCGAGGGTTTGGCTATGGCTACACCTTC. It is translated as CASSRRGFGYGYTF.